The 25 T cell receptor beta chains below come from one sample, sequenced in a study of T cells in Graves' hyperthyroidism and ophthalmopathy. Amplification yielded TCR beta CDR3 regions, with RNA transcripts as the source. The HTBI primer set served for first-round RT-PCR of the TCR CDR3. A single record per CDR3 protein comes from TCRdb applying MiXCR to the multiplex PCR reads. The table includes a few hundred thousand distinct CDR3 sequences, 13% to 15% detected once. The sample was blood. Receptors originate from a woman aged 40-49 years with Graves' hyperthyroidism.

The V gene is TRBV28, the J gene TRBJ1-5, with D possibly matching TRBD1 (5 bases). The CDR3 extends over 16 amino acids. Trimming cost V 3 bases and J 4 bases, with 16 bases left between them. From germline, CDR1 is MDHEN and CDR2 SYDVKM. CDR3 nucleotide sequence: TGTGCCAGCAGTTTTACCGGGACGGGAAGGAATCAGCCCCAGCATTTT. Its protein is CASSFTGTGRNQPQHF.

Points on this clonotype: A much larger clone differs by one base, so this may be a read error. The V and J genes are TRBV5-1 and TRBJ1-1, with a weak D call TRBD1 (6 bases). The CDR3 runs to 15 residues. In germline, CDR1 is SGHRS, CDR2 YFSETQ. The CDR3 coding sequence is TGCGCCCGCAGCGGGGCGGGACACCACAACACTGAAGCTTTCTTT. It specifies CARSGAGHHNTEAFF.

This clonotype was counted at least ten times. The V and J genes are TRBV20-1 and TRBJ2-7, with D possibly being TRBD1 (6 bases). CDR1 is DFQATT, CDR2 SNEGSKA, per germline (reference sequence). V was clipped by 2 bases and J by 4 bases, with 18 bases between them. This CDR3 region has 15 residues. This CDR3 reads CSARPPGTNAYEQYF. The CDR3 DNA follows: TGCAGTGCTAGACCTCCCGGGACAAATGCGTACGAGCAGTACTTC.

This clonotype has ten or more counts. V and J are TRBV30 and TRBJ1-1; 10 bases line up with TRBD1. Germline CDR1 reads GTSNPN; CDR2 reads SVGIG (reference sequence). This CDR3 has 15 amino acids. V lost 5 bases to trimming and J lost 5 bases; unmatched junction nucleotides: 11. Here the CDR3 reads CAWEVPTGGRTEAFF. CDR3 in DNA: TGTGCCTGGGAGGTCCCGACAGGGGGCCGAACTGAAGCTTTCTTT.

The table lists this clonotype with many counts. The chain uses TRBV7-8 and TRBJ2-3; TRBD2 agrees at 8 bases. Germline values: CDR1 SGHVS, CDR2 FQNEAQ. The CDR3 contains 18 residues. The V and J ends lost 5 bases and 2 bases, in that order; junction bases with no gene match: 15. CDR3 protein: CASSHPPTSVTSTDTQYF. The CDR3 coding sequence is TGTGCCAGCAGCCACCCCCCGACTAGCGTGACATCCACAGATACGCAGTATTTT.

This clonotype was counted many times. This chain uses TRBV6-6 with TRBJ1-2; D uncertain. The length of the CDR3 is 13 residues. Trimming stripped 2 bases from V and 3 bases from J, with 7 bases between. Germline CDR1 MNHNY, CDR2 SVGAGI (reference sequence). CDR3 sequence reads: CASSYTEDYGYTF. CDR3 nucleotides: TGTGCCAGCAGTTACACAGAAGACTATGGCTACACCTTC.

At least ten counts were recorded for this clonotype. The chain combines TRBV20-1 with TRBJ2-1; the match to TRBD2 covers 11 bases. The CDR3 has 16 residues. V trimming: 3 bases; J trimming: 7 bases; junction bases outside the gene matches: 11. Germline CDR1 and CDR2: DFQATT and SNEGSKA (reference sequence). The DNA for the CDR3 is TGCAGTGCTAGTTCGGATACTAGCGGGAGATCGAATGAGCAGTTCTTC. It is translated as CSASSDTSGRSNEQFF.

This clonotype was seen repeatedly, ten times or more. J is TRBJ2-1 and V is TRBV27; 10 nucleotides match TRBD2. The germline CDR1 and CDR2 sequences are MNHEY and SMNVEV (reference sequence). V was pared by 2 bases and J by 4 bases, with 5 bases of the junction left unmatched. The length of the CDR3 is 16 residues. CDR3 region: CASSLKASGSYNEQFF. CDR3 coding DNA: TGTGCCAGCAGTTTAAAGGCTAGCGGGAGTTACAATGAGCAGTTCTTC.

The chain couples TRBV9 to TRBJ1-3; the D gene is possibly TRBD1 (5 bases). This CDR3 region has 13 residues. The germline V and J ends were trimmed by 4 bases and 3 bases, with 8 bases remaining between them. Germline V gene data show CDR1 as SGDLS and CDR2 as YYNGEE. The CDR3 DNA follows: TGTGCCAGCAGCAGGGGAGATGGAAACACCATATATTTT. It translates to CASSRGDGNTIYF. The full variable domain, with the rest looked up from reference TRBV9 and TRBJ1-3, is DSGVTQTPKHLITATGQRVTLRCSPRSGDLSVYWYQQSLDQGLQFLIQYYNGEERAKGNILERFSAQQFPDLHSELNLSSLELGDSALYFCASSRGDGNTIYFGEGSWLTVV.

This clonotype was recorded a few times. A read error may explain this, as a much larger clone is one base away. The chain employs TRBV30 and TRBJ2-7; TRBD1 matches 7 bases. V lost 0 bases to trimming and J lost 8 bases; unmatched junction nucleotides: 7. The germline gives CDR1 GTSNPN, CDR2 SVGIG (reference sequence). The CDR3 loop spans 13 amino acids. The CDR3 sequence is CAWSVDRVGKQYF. In nucleotides, the CDR3 is TGTGCCTGGAGTGTAGACAGGGTGGGTAAGCAGTACTTC.

This rearrangement joins TRBV6-1 to TRBJ1-2; perhaps TRBD1 as D (5 bases). Germline CDR1 and CDR2: MNHNS and SASEGT. Between the trimmed V and J ends, which lost 3 bases and 4 bases, there was a span of 18 bases. The CDR3 runs 16 residues. The CDR3 DNA reads as TGTGCCAGCAGTGAGGGGCGTTGGGGTGTCCTCTATGGCTACACCTTC. Residues: CASSEGRWGVLYGYTF.

The V gene is TRBV28, the J gene TRBJ2-5; D possibly uses TRBD1 or TRBD2 (6 bases each). The CDR3 length is 14 residues. Germline V gives CDR1 MDHEN, CDR2 SYDVKM. V lost 4 bases and J lost 7, with 16 bases in between. Here the CDR3 reads CASSSLGGPWTQYF. CDR3 bases: TGTGCCAGCAGTTCCCTCGGGGGCCCGTGGACCCAGTACTTC.

With regard to this clonotype: This may be a read error: a much more frequent sequence differs by one nucleotide. The V gene is TRBV5-1, the J gene TRBJ2-5; the match to TRBD2 covers 12 bases. Germline V gene data show CDR1 as SGHRS and CDR2 as YFSETQ. This CDR3 spans 17 amino acids. DNA for the CDR3: TGCGCCAGCAGCAGGGGACTAGCGGGTTCCCTCCAAGGGACCCAGTACTTC. Encoded protein: CASSRGLAGSLQGTQYF.

This clonotype was seen a few times. This chain joins TRBV10-2 and TRBJ2-7; D gene uncertain. Trimming shortened V by 10 bases and J by 2 bases, and 12 bases separated the two germline ends. Per germline, CDR1 WSHSY and CDR2 SAAADI. CDR3 length: 12 amino acids. CDR3 residues: CAILTETYEQYF. The CDR3 DNA follows: TGCGCCATCCTGACGGAAACCTACGAGCAGTACTTC.

This chain links TRBV7-3 with TRBJ2-3; TRBD1 matches 7 bases. Trimming removed 5 bases from V and 0 bases from J; junction bases left unmatched: 5. The germline V gene has CDR1 SGHTA and CDR2 FQGTGA. This CDR3 is built from 15 residues. The CDR3 nucleotides are TGTGCCAGCAGCAGGGGACAGTTTAGCACAGATACGCAGTATTTT. Protein sequence: CASSRGQFSTDTQYF.

The sample holds a few counts of this clonotype. V and J are TRBV19 and TRBJ1-2; maybe TRBD1 (5 bases). The V end lost 6 bases, the J end lost 2 bases, and 10 bases lay between the germline ends. Germline V CDR1 and CDR2: LNHDA, SQIVND (reference sequence). The CDR3 totals 13 residues. CDR3 sequence (DNA): TGTGCCAGTAGGGGCAGGGAGAACTATGGCTACACCTTC. This sequence encodes CASRGRENYGYTF.

The chain combines TRBV20-1 with TRBJ2-7, with a tentative D call TRBD2 (7 bases). The CDR3 length is 14 residues. From germline, CDR1 is DFQATT and CDR2 SNEGSKA (reference sequence). The V and J ends lost 5 bases and 5 bases respectively, with 19 bases between them. The CDR3 DNA reads as TGCAGTGCTTCCCAGAGGGGGAGGGGCAACGAGCAGTACTTC. As protein: CSASQRGRGNEQYF.

This clonotype was observed many times. The rearrangement uses TRBV27 and TRBJ1-1; TRBD1 matches 9 bases. The CDR3 length is 22 residues. The junction had 28 bases not matched to a gene; V was cut back by 5 bases and J by 3 bases. Looked up from germline, CDR1 is MNHEY and CDR2 is SMNVEV (reference sequence). The DNA of the CDR3 is TGTGCCAGCAGTCCTGTACCTCCGGGACAGGGTTTTTATTTTGGGGAGGACACTGAAGCTTTCTTT. Translating it yields CASSPVPPGQGFYFGEDTEAFF.

This clonotype was picked up many times. The J gene is TRBJ2-7, the V gene TRBV11-3; a possible D gene is TRBD1 (5 bases). The CDR3 length is 16 residues. The V end was cut by 1 base, the J end by 2 bases, with 15 bases between. Germline assignment: CDR1 SGHNT and CDR2 YENEEA. The CDR3 loop is CASSLGLGAATYEQYF. The CDR3 DNA sequence: TGTGCCAGCAGCTTAGGTTTAGGGGCAGCGACCTACGAGCAGTACTTC.

This clonotype has at least ten counts. V and J are TRBV28 and TRBJ1-1; unclear D gene. This CDR3 contains 15 residues. The V end was cut by 1 base, the J end by 2 bases, with 11 bases between. The germline CDR1 and CDR2 sequences are MDHEN and SYDVKM. CDR3 loop: CASSLSTAFNTEAFF. In DNA form, the CDR3 reads TGTGCCAGCAGTTTATCTACAGCTTTTAACACTGAAGCTTTCTTT.

This clonotype was counted many times. The CDR3 DNA follows: TGTGCCAGCAGCTCCCAGGACTATTACCAAGAGACCCAGTACTTC. Encoded protein: CASSSQDYYQETQYF. The chain carries TRBV9 and TRBJ2-5; D may be TRBD2 (6 bases). CDR1 and CDR2 from the germline V gene are SGDLS and YYNGEE. V dropped 4 bases and J dropped 0 bases, with 13 bases sitting between them. The CDR3 runs 15 residues.

This clonotype was counted at least ten times. The chain is built from TRBV28 and TRBJ2-1, with 11 bases lining up with TRBD2. CDR3 length equals 14 residues. The J segment lost 3 bases and the V segment lost 6 bases, leaving 1 base of the junction unmatched. The germline V gene encodes CDR1 MDHEN and CDR2 SYDVKM. DNA for the CDR3: TGTGCCAGCAGGGGACTAGCGGACTACAATGAGCAGTTCTTC. Translating gives CASRGLADYNEQFF.

This clonotype has ten or more counts. This rearrangement joins TRBV6-2 or TRBV6-3 to TRBJ2-1; no clear D gene. Germline loops: CDR1 MNHEY, CDR2 SVGEGT. V was pared by 2 bases and J by 2 bases, with 10 bases between. The CDR3 has 15 amino acids. As DNA, the CDR3 is TGTGCCAGCAGTTACCTCCGGGTAGCCTACAATGAGCAGTTCTTC. Translated, it gives CASSYLRVAYNEQFF.

In its sample, this clonotype was seen a few times. V is TRBV20-1 and J is TRBJ2-1; 11 nucleotides match TRBD2. In germline, CDR1 is DFQATT, CDR2 SNEGSKA (reference sequence). The V gene end was trimmed by 3 bases and the J gene end by 11 bases; junction bases not matched to a gene: 6. The CDR3 sequence is 13 residues long. This chain's CDR3 is CSASLAGGPQQFF. Here the CDR3 DNA reads TGCAGTGCTAGTTTAGCGGGAGGGCCTCAGCAGTTCTTC.

This clonotype appeared a single time. The chain links TRBV10-3 to TRBJ1-4; 10 nucleotides agree with TRBD1. Germline V lookup: CDR1 ENHRY, CDR2 SYGVKD. Trimming took 6 bases from V and 8 from J; bases not matched to a gene: 6. CDR3 size: 14 residues. In DNA form, the CDR3 reads TGTGCCATCAGCAGGGACAGGGGAGGCGAAAAACTGTTTTTT. It specifies CAISRDRGGEKLFF.